What follows are 27 T cell receptor beta chains derived from one specimen sequenced in a study of cytomegalovirus exposure and HLA in healthy donors. PCR employed 60 Vbeta and 13 Jbeta primers. Measured with immunoSEQ multiplex PCR; TCRdb has only the in-frame clones, and not every one. The sample consists of about 67,000 clones, approximately 92% of them appearing once. Sequenced: PBMCs. Source of these receptors: a woman under 40 in good health and CMV-seropositive.

The V call is TRBV4-1, the J call TRBJ2-4; weak D call: TRBD2 (9 bases). CDR3 length: 16 residues. CDR1 and CDR2 (germline): MGHRA, YSYEKL. The ends were cut back, 5 bases at V and 7 bases at J, with 21 bases in the middle. CDR3 bases: TGCGCCAGCAGCAGGACAGGGACTAGCCCCCAGAACATTCAGTACTTC. Its translation is CASSRTGTSPQNIQYF.

The chain is built from TRBV4-2 and TRBJ2-3; 9 bases fit TRBD2. Germline V gives CDR1 LGHNA, CDR2 YNFKEQ. Trimming cost V 8 bases and J 0 bases; bases outside gene matches: 12. The CDR3 sequence is 17 residues long. DNA for the CDR3: TGTGCCAGCGCTCGAGTAGCGGGAGCGTCTAGCACAGATACGCAGTATTTT. Encoded protein: CASARVAGASSTDTQYF.

V usage is TRBV5-1 and J usage is TRBJ2-7, with 9 bases aligning to TRBD2. Germline V CDR1 and CDR2: SGHRS, YFSETQ. This CDR3 has 15 amino acids. J gave up 6 bases and V 1 base, and 8 bases lay outside the gene matches. The CDR3: CASSLSAGGPREQYF. CDR3 coding DNA: TGCGCCAGCAGCTTGTCGGCGGGAGGGCCTCGCGAGCAGTACTTC. The variable domain in full, completed from reference TRBV5-1 and TRBJ2-7, reads KAGVTQTPRYLIKTRGQQVTLSCSPISGHRSVSWYQQTPGQGLQFLFEYFSETQRNKGNFPGRFSGRQFSNSRSEMNVSTLELGDSALYLCASSLSAGGPREQYFGPGTRLTVT.

The chain couples TRBV5-4 to TRBJ1-2; D may be TRBD1 (6 bases). This CDR3 has 14 amino acids. The V gene lost 2 bases and the J gene lost 7 bases, with 15 bases spanning the gap. The germline CDR1 and CDR2 sequences are SGHNT and YYREEE (reference sequence). The CDR3 protein is CASSLGRGNSGYTF. CDR3 nucleotide sequence: TGTGCCAGCAGCTTAGGCAGGGGAAATAGTGGCTACACCTTC.

This clone occurred a few times. The genes are TRBV7-9 and TRBJ2-1; D unresolved. Germline V gives CDR1 SEHNR, CDR2 FQNEAQ (reference sequence). The CDR3 runs 17 residues. Trimming shortened V by 4 bases and J by 6 bases, and 22 bases separated the two germline ends. The CDR3 region is CASSSRSARRTFNEQFF. The DNA of the CDR3 is TGTGCCAGCAGCTCGAGGTCGGCTCGACGTACCTTCAATGAGCAGTTCTTC.

This chain joins TRBV7-9 and TRBJ2-3, with 14 bases fitting TRBD2. The ends lost 11 bases at V and 0 bases at J; junction bases unmatched: 1. CDR3 size: 14 residues. The germline V gene encodes CDR1 SEHNR and CDR2 FQNEAQ (reference sequence). The CDR3 bases are TGTGCCGGGACTAGCGGGGGAAGCACAGATACGCAGTATTTT. Amino acids: CAGTSGGSTDTQYF.

The J gene is TRBJ1-2, the V gene TRBV29-1; D is perhaps TRBD1 (5 bases). The CDR3 has 12 residues. Germline CDR1 reads SQVTM; CDR2 reads ANQGSEA. The V gene lost 7 bases and the J gene lost 8 bases, with 17 bases spanning the gap. The CDR3 reads CSASGLNLGYTF. The CDR3 DNA reads as TGCAGCGCCTCGGGACTGAACCTGGGCTACACCTTC.

The CDR3 sequence is CASSLEGGQPQHF. The CDR3, as DNA: TGCGCCAGCAGCTTAGAAGGAGGTCAGCCCCAGCATTTT. The chain is built from TRBV5-1 and TRBJ1-5; D is unclear. Deletions cut 2 bases from V and 6 bases from J, with 9 bases between. This CDR3 has 13 amino acids. The germline V gene encodes CDR1 SGHRS and CDR2 YFSETQ.

The chain employs TRBV5-1 and TRBJ2-5, with 7 positions matching TRBD1. The CDR3 is made up of 14 amino acids. V was clipped by 2 bases and J by 2 bases; unmatched bases: 3. Germline-derived CDR1 and CDR2 are SGHRS and YFSETQ. The CDR3 loop reads CASSLRQGQETQYF. CDR3 coding DNA: TGCGCCAGCAGCTTACGACAGGGACAAGAGACCCAGTACTTC. The full variable domain, rest sourced from reference TRBV5-1 and TRBJ2-5, is KAGVTQTPRYLIKTRGQQVTLSCSPISGHRSVSWYQQTPGQGLQFLFEYFSETQRNKGNFPGRFSGRQFSNSRSEMNVSTLELGDSALYLCASSLRQGQETQYFGPGTRLLVL.

About this clone: Other nucleotide sequences from this sample produce the same CDR3. This chain links TRBV4-2 with TRBJ1-1, with a tentative D call TRBD1 (5 bases). The CDR3 extends over 15 amino acids. Germline CDR1 LGHNA, CDR2 YNFKEQ. The germline V and J ends were trimmed by 0 bases and 4 bases, with 12 bases remaining between them. CDR3: CASSQEARVGTEAFF. DNA of the CDR3: TGTGCCAGCAGCCAAGAAGCCAGGGTAGGCACTGAAGCTTTCTTT.

J is TRBJ1-1 and V is TRBV2; no definite D call. The CDR3 covers 16 residues. V lost 4 bases to trimming and J lost 1 base, with 16 bases between them. CDR1 is SNHLY and CDR2 is FYNNEI in the germline V gene. For the CDR3, the DNA is TGTGCCAGCAGTGTAGGTTGGGGAGGCGGGAACACTGAAGCTTTCTTT. This codes for CASSVGWGGGNTEAFF. Supplemented by reference TRBV2 and TRBJ1-1, the full variable domain reads EPEVTQTPSHQVTQMGQEVILRCVPISNHLYFYWYRQILGQKVEFLVSFYNNEISEKSEIFDDQFSVERPDGSNFTLKIRSTKLEDSAMYFCASSVGWGGGNTEAFFGQGTRLTVV.

The rearrangement uses TRBV7-2 and TRBJ2-3, with a weak D call TRBD2 (5 bases). The V and J ends lost 5 bases and 5 bases respectively, with 14 bases between them. The CDR3 is 14 amino acids. Looked up from germline, CDR1 is SGHTA and CDR2 is FQGNSA. The CDR3 reads CASSPEVGRDTQYF. CDR3 DNA: TGTGCCAGCAGCCCGGAGGTAGGAAGAGATACGCAGTATTTT.

The V and J genes are TRBV27 and TRBJ1-3; TRBD1 agrees at 7 bases. Germline CDR1 and CDR2: MNHEY and SMNVEV (reference sequence). This CDR3 has 15 residues. The J segment lost 3 bases and the V segment lost 6 bases, leaving 8 bases of the junction unmatched. The CDR3 DNA follows: TGTGCCAGCAGACCCAGGGGGTTAATTGGAAACACCATATATTTT. Translating it yields CASRPRGLIGNTIYF.

This chain uses TRBV11-2 with TRBJ2-1, with TRBD2 as a possible D gene (6 bases). CDR3 length: 14 residues. V lost 7 bases and J 7 bases, leaving 17 bases between the germline ends. The V gene's germline CDR1 is SGHAT and CDR2 FQNNGV. CDR3 coding DNA: TGTGCCAGCACCACTTTCGCGGGAAGGAATGAGCAGTTCTTC. Its translation is CASTTFAGRNEQFF.

V and J are TRBV28 and TRBJ2-7; D may be TRBD1 (6 bases). Trimming shortened V by 11 bases and J by 0 bases, and 17 bases separated the two germline ends. Germline V lookup: CDR1 MDHEN, CDR2 SYDVKM. The CDR3 has 14 residues. The DNA for the CDR3 is TGTGCCTCGCAGGGGACGGATATCTCCTACGAGCAGTACTTC. This translates into CASQGTDISYEQYF.

V usage is TRBV30 and J usage is TRBJ1-1, with D perhaps TRBD1 (5 bases). The CDR3 extends over 13 amino acids. Trimming cost V 3 bases and J 4 bases, with 12 bases left between them. Germline values: CDR1 GTSNPN, CDR2 SVGIG (reference sequence). The CDR3 nucleotides read TGTGCCTGGAGACGTCAGGGAAGCACTGAAGCTTTCTTT. Encoded protein: CAWRRQGSTEAFF.

The chain is built from TRBV2 and TRBJ2-5; 8 nucleotides agree with TRBD1. CDR1 and CDR2 from the germline V gene are SNHLY and FYNNEI. This CDR3 region has 15 residues. With V trimmed by 6 bases and J by 1 base, 7 bases remained unmatched. CDR3 loop: CASRIRDRIQETQYF. The CDR3, as DNA: TGTGCCAGCAGAATACGGGACAGGATCCAAGAGACCCAGTACTTC.

The chain combines TRBV18 with TRBJ2-5, with 7 positions matching TRBD2. The V and J ends lost 3 bases and 2 bases, in that order; junction bases with no gene match: 9. Germline-derived CDR1 and CDR2 are KGHSH and LQKENI. The CDR3 totals 16 residues. The chain's CDR3 is CASSPREVAEQETQYF. The CDR3 DNA reads TGTGCCAGCTCACCTCGGGAGGTAGCGGAACAAGAGACCCAGTACTTC.

The V gene is TRBV28, the J gene TRBJ2-6; possible D gene TRBD1, 5 bases. This CDR3 is 16 amino acids long. V gave up 8 bases and J gave up 1 base, with 15 bases separating them. Germline lookup yields CDR1 MDHEN and CDR2 SYDVKM. The CDR3 loop reads CASRPRAQSGANVLTF. DNA of the CDR3: TGTGCCAGCCGACCCAGGGCGCAGTCTGGGGCCAACGTCCTGACTTTC.

The chain uses TRBV5-1 and TRBJ2-2; 8 bases are a match to TRBD2. Germline-derived CDR1 and CDR2 are SGHRS and YFSETQ. There are 14 residues in the CDR3. V shed 7 bases, J shed 2 bases, and the junction held 4 bases outside the gene matches. CDR3 coding DNA: TGCGCCAGCGAACTAGCGGCTAACACCGGGGAGCTGTTTTTT. Translated, it gives CASELAANTGELFF.

The chain combines TRBV7-9 with TRBJ2-3; D perhaps matches TRBD1 (6 bases). CDR3 length: 15 residues. V was shortened by 8 bases and J by 7 bases, with 22 bases between the two germline ends. Per germline, CDR1 SEHNR and CDR2 FQNEAQ (reference sequence). CDR3 protein: CASGNNRVRDNTQYF. In DNA, the CDR3 is TGTGCCAGCGGTAACAACAGGGTGCGTGATAATACGCAGTATTTT.

This rearrangement joins TRBV7-9 to TRBJ2-7; possibly TRBD2 for D (5 bases). V was pared by 1 base and J by 5 bases, with 15 bases between. Germline loops: CDR1 SEHNR, CDR2 FQNEAQ (reference sequence). This CDR3 comprises 15 residues. The CDR3: CASSLGGFAGDEQYF. In DNA, the CDR3 is TGTGCCAGCAGCTTAGGTGGTTTCGCCGGGGACGAGCAGTACTTC.

The V gene is TRBV28, the J gene TRBJ2-7; a possible D gene is TRBD1 (6 bases). Germline CDR1 is MDHEN and CDR2 is SYDVKM. This CDR3 region has 14 residues. Trimming pared 4 bases from V and 3 bases from J, leaving 13 bases between. Here the CDR3 reads CASSSDRKSYEQYF. The CDR3, as DNA: TGTGCCAGCAGTTCAGACAGGAAAAGCTACGAGCAGTACTTC. The full variable domain, completed using reference TRBV28 and TRBJ2-7, is DVKVTQSSRYLVKRTGEKVFLECVQDMDHENMFWYRQDPGLGLRLIYFSYDVKMKEKGDIPEGYSVSREKKERFSLILESASTNQTSMYLCASSSDRKSYEQYFGPGTRLTVT.

In its sample, this clone was seen once. The chain couples TRBV6-5 to TRBJ1-5, with 7 bases matching TRBD1. V was pared by 6 bases and J by 5 bases, with 7 bases of the junction left unmatched. The CDR3 spans 14 residues. CDR1 and CDR2 from the germline V gene are MNHEY and SVGAGI. CDR3 nucleotides: TGTGCCAGCAGCCCTACCAGGGGGGATCAGCCCCAGCATTTT. It translates to CASSPTRGDQPQHF.

The V and J genes are TRBV18 and TRBJ2-5; D gene unclear. Trimming removed 0 bases from V and 14 bases from J, with 16 bases in between. The germline CDR1 and CDR2 sequences are KGHSH and LQKENI. CDR3 length: 13 amino acids. CDR3 sequence reads: CASSPPSSLWLYF. The DNA of the CDR3 is TGTGCCAGCTCACCACCCTCGAGCCTCTGGTTATACTTC.

The chain has TRBV29-1 and TRBJ2-3; 9 nucleotides agree with TRBD2. J gave up 4 bases and V 6 bases, and 2 bases lay outside the gene matches. CDR3 length: 12 residues. Germline V gene sequence: CDR1 SQVTM, CDR2 ANQGSEA. The CDR3 coding sequence is TGCAGCGTAGAGCGGGAGGCAGATACGCAGTATTTT. This codes for CSVEREADTQYF.

This chain's CDR3 is CASRPSFTSYTF. CDR3 DNA sequence: TGTGCCAGCAGGCCCTCCTTCACAAGCTACACCTTC. This chain uses TRBV2 with TRBJ1-2; D is unclear. Germline V CDR1 and CDR2: SNHLY, FYNNEI. The CDR3 is 12 amino acids. V shed 6 bases and J shed 9 bases, with 14 bases lying between them. Full variable domain (missing parts from reference TRBV2 and TRBJ1-2): EPEVTQTPSHQVTQMGQEVILRCVPISNHLYFYWYRQILGQKVEFLVSFYNNEISEKSEIFDDQFSVERPDGSNFTLKIRSTKLEDSAMYFCASRPSFTSYTFGSGTRLTVV.